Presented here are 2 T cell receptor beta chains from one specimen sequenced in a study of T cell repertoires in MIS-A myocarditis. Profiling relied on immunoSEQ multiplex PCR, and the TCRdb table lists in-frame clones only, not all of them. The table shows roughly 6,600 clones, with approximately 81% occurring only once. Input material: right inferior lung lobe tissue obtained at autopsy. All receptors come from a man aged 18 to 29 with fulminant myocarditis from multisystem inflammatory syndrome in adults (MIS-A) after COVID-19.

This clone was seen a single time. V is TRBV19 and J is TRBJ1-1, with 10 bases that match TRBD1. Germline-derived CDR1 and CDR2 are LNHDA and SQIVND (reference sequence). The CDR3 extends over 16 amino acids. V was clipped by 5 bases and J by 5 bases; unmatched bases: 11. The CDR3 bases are TGTGCCAGTAGTGGCCCTCGGACAGGGGGAGAGACTGAAGCTTTCTTT. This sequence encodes CASSGPRTGGETEAFF.

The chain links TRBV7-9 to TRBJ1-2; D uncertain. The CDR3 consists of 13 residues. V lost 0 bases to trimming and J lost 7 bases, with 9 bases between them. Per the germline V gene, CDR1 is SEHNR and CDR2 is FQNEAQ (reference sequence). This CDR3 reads CASSLALEGGYTF. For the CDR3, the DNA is TGTGCCAGCAGCTTAGCGCTGGAAGGTGGCTACACCTTC. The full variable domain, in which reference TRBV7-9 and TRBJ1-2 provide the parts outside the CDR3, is DTGVSQNPRHKITKRGQNVTFRCDPISEHNRLYWYRQTLGQGPEFLTYFQNEAQLEKSRLLSDRFSAERPKGSFSTLEIQRTEQGDSAMYLCASSLALEGGYTFGSGTRLTVV.